These 30 T cell receptor beta chains were all obtained from the same sample, sequenced in a study of blood T cell repertoires in COVID-19. Generated by immunoSEQ multiplex PCR, the TCRdb table keeps only in-frame clones and is missing some. The table includes approximately 240,000 clones, roughly 87% detected once. The specimen was PBMCs or T cells enriched from blood (not recorded which). These receptors came from a woman under 40 with acute COVID-19.

The V and J genes are TRBV2 and TRBJ2-1; D possibly corresponds to TRBD2 (6 bases). This CDR3 has 14 amino acids. The germline V gene encodes CDR1 SNHLY and CDR2 FYNNEI. Trimming removed 6 bases from V and 4 bases from J, with 13 bases in between. The CDR3 loop reads CASRRDGPYNEQFF. CDR3 DNA: TGTGCCAGCAGGCGGGACGGACCTTACAATGAGCAGTTCTTC.

This chain links TRBV9 with TRBJ2-2; 9 bases fit TRBD2. After removal of 0 bases from V and 5 bases from J, the junction contained 11 bases not matched to a gene. This CDR3 contains 18 residues. CDR1 is SGDLS and CDR2 is YYNGEE in the germline V gene. CDR3 region: CASSVGISAGGTTGELFF. CDR3 DNA sequence: TGTGCCAGCAGCGTAGGAATTTCGGCGGGGGGGACGACCGGGGAGCTGTTTTTT.

This clone has more than one count but fewer than ten. The chain is built from TRBV19 and TRBJ1-1; D ambiguous. The CDR3 spans 14 residues. Germline V CDR1 and CDR2: LNHDA, SQIVND (reference sequence). V was clipped by 5 bases and J by 5 bases, with 15 bases between them. CDR3 bases: TGTGCCAGTAGTGCCGACCTTGGGGAGACTGAAGCTTTCTTT. It specifies CASSADLGETEAFF.

This clone was detected a few times. The chain recombines TRBV14 with TRBJ1-2; 9 positions match TRBD1. The germline gives CDR1 SGHDN, CDR2 FVKESK. V shed 6 bases, J shed 2 bases, and the junction held 1 base outside the gene matches. The CDR3 contains 13 residues. The CDR3 DNA reads as TGTGCCAGCAGAGGGACAGGGAACTATGGCTACACCTTC. It translates to CASRGTGNYGYTF.

V is TRBV28 and J is TRBJ2-1; D perhaps matches TRBD2 (6 bases). Germline V CDR1 and CDR2: MDHEN, SYDVKM. The V end lost 5 bases, the J end lost 7 bases, and 15 bases lay between the germline ends. The CDR3 has 14 residues. CDR3 sequence (DNA): TGTGCCAGCAGTGCTACCGGACTAAGGAATGAGCAGTTCTTC. Translated: CASSATGLRNEQFF.

This chain connects TRBV2 to TRBJ1-2, with 7 bases identical to TRBD1. The CDR3 consists of 14 residues. The J segment lost 2 bases and the V segment lost 8 bases, leaving 8 bases of the junction unmatched. The germline gives CDR1 SNHLY, CDR2 FYNNEI. The CDR3, as DNA: TGTGCCAGCCTAGAGACAGGGTGGAACTATGGCTACACCTTC. It encodes CASLETGWNYGYTF.

The chain links TRBV5-8 to TRBJ2-7; D possibly corresponds to TRBD1 (5 bases). CDR3 length: 16 amino acids. Trimming pared 1 base from V and 0 bases from J, leaving 14 bases between. The germline V gene encodes CDR1 SGHTS and CDR2 YDEGEE. The CDR3 DNA is TGTGCCAGCAGCTTGAACACGCGGACACCCTCCTACGAGCAGTACTTC. It codes for CASSLNTRTPSYEQYF.

This clone came up a few times. The chain couples TRBV24-1 to TRBJ2-3, with D possibly matching TRBD2 (5 bases). This CDR3 is 16 amino acids long. Trimming pared 4 bases from V and 1 base from J, leaving 14 bases between. Germline lookup yields CDR1 KGHDR and CDR2 SFDVKD. CDR3 sequence reads: CATSDPSGKGTDTQYF. The CDR3 DNA follows: TGTGCCACCAGTGACCCCTCGGGGAAAGGCACAGATACGCAGTATTTT.

This clone was picked up a small number of times. CDR3 sequence reads: CASSFVGGEGFGYTF. CDR3 DNA: TGTGCCAGCAGTTTTGTTGGGGGCGAGGGATTCGGCTACACCTTC. The rearrangement uses TRBV27 and TRBJ1-2, with a weak D call TRBD1 (6 bases). Trimming stripped 3 bases from V and 8 bases from J, with 19 bases between. The CDR3 runs 15 residues. Looked up from germline, CDR1 is MNHEY and CDR2 is SMNVEV (reference sequence).

The V gene is TRBV20-1, the J gene TRBJ1-5; TRBD1 matches 12 bases. The germline CDR1 and CDR2 sequences are DFQATT and SNEGSKA (reference sequence). There are 17 residues in the CDR3. J lost 5 bases, V lost 3 bases, and 11 bases had no gene match. The DNA for the CDR3 is TGCAGTGCTAGTCTTGTTGGGACAGGGGGCATAGATCAGCCCCAGCATTTT. It codes for CSASLVGTGGIDQPQHF.

This chain joins TRBV2 and TRBJ2-3, with 13 bases that match TRBD2. This CDR3 spans 17 amino acids. The germline CDR1 and CDR2 sequences are SNHLY and FYNNEI. Unmatched junction bases numbered 10, after V lost 7 bases and J lost 3 bases. CDR3 amino acids: CASTPFTSGGGTDTQYF. In DNA form, the CDR3 reads TGTGCCAGCACACCATTCACTAGCGGGGGGGGAACAGATACGCAGTATTTT. The full variable domain, rest sourced from reference TRBV2 and TRBJ2-3, is EPEVTQTPSHQVTQMGQEVILRCVPISNHLYFYWYRQILGQKVEFLVSFYNNEISEKSEIFDDQFSVERPDGSNFTLKIRSTKLEDSAMYFCASTPFTSGGGTDTQYFGPGTRLTVL.

The chain carries TRBV27 and TRBJ1-6; unclear D gene. This CDR3 spans 16 amino acids. The ends were cut back, 6 bases at V and 4 bases at J, with 16 bases in the middle. Per germline, CDR1 MNHEY and CDR2 SMNVEV (reference sequence). For the CDR3, the DNA is TGTGCCAGCAGCCCTCCCAGGCCCTCGTATAATTCACCCCTCCACTTT. Translation: CASSPPRPSYNSPLHF.

The rearrangement uses TRBV6-5 and TRBJ1-3; D remains ambiguous. V was pared by 0 bases and J by 0 bases, with 6 bases between. This CDR3 is 15 amino acids long. Germline V gene data show CDR1 as MNHEY and CDR2 as SVGAGI. The CDR3 DNA is TGTGCCAGCAGTTACTCTGCCAGCTCTGGAAACACCATATATTTT. Residues: CASSYSASSGNTIYF.

The V gene is TRBV6-6, the J gene TRBJ2-7; TRBD2 aligns across 7 bases. The CDR3 runs 14 residues. Trimming took 5 bases from V and 5 from J; bases not matched to a gene: 9. Looked up from germline, CDR1 is MNHNY and CDR2 is SVGAGI (reference sequence). CDR3 in amino acids: CASSHTGGWDEQYF. The CDR3 DNA follows: TGTGCCAGCAGTCACACGGGGGGTTGGGACGAGCAGTACTTC.

CDR3 loop: CASSIGSGQGPTIDNEQFF. The CDR3 coding sequence is TGTGCCAGTAGTATAGGTTCTGGACAGGGTCCAACTATCGACAATGAGCAGTTCTTC. This chain joins TRBV19 and TRBJ2-1, with 8 positions matching TRBD1. The CDR3 is 19 amino acids. Germline values: CDR1 LNHDA, CDR2 SQIVND (reference sequence). V was clipped by 1 base and J by 5 bases; unmatched bases: 16.

The V call is TRBV29-1, the J call TRBJ1-3; D is ambiguous. Germline V gives CDR1 SQVTM, CDR2 ANQGSEA. V was cut by 6 bases and J by 2 bases, with 14 bases left in between. The CDR3 is 14 amino acids. The CDR3: CSVQPVSPGNTIYF. In DNA form, the CDR3 reads TGCAGCGTCCAACCCGTGAGCCCTGGAAACACCATATATTTT.

The chain uses TRBV28 and TRBJ2-3, with no clear D. Per the germline V gene, CDR1 is MDHEN and CDR2 is SYDVKM. Trimming stripped 7 bases from V and 4 bases from J, with 15 bases between. CDR3 length equals 14 residues. CDR3 loop: CASTDTHVADTQYF. DNA for the CDR3: TGTGCCAGCACCGATACACATGTGGCAGATACGCAGTATTTT.

This clone was seen only once. Here the CDR3 reads CASSRQNNSPLHF. CDR3 sequence (DNA): TGTGCCAGCAGCAGACAAAATAATTCACCCCTCCACTTT. The gene calls are TRBV7-3 and TRBJ1-6; the D is unclear. The CDR3 runs 13 residues. Looked up from germline, CDR1 is SGHTA and CDR2 is FQGTGA. V lost 5 bases to trimming and J lost 5 bases, with 7 bases between them.

V usage is TRBV7-2 and J usage is TRBJ1-5; TRBD1 aligns across 10 bases. The V and J ends lost 1 base and 6 bases, in that order; junction bases with no gene match: 6. The germline CDR1 and CDR2 sequences are SGHTA and FQGNSA. This CDR3 region has 16 residues. As DNA, the CDR3 is TGTGCCAGCAGCTTAGGGTGGACAGGGGGTGCTCAGCCCCAGCATTTT. This codes for CASSLGWTGGAQPQHF.

The rearrangement joins TRBV19 to TRBJ1-3, with a tentative D call TRBD1 (5 bases). Germline assignment: CDR1 LNHDA and CDR2 SQIVND (reference sequence). Trimming shortened V by 5 bases and J by 5 bases, and 10 bases separated the two germline ends. This CDR3 is built from 13 residues. CDR3 protein: CASSSRGRNTIYF. The CDR3 nucleotides are TGTGCCAGTAGTTCTCGGGGGAGAAACACCATATATTTT.

The genes are TRBV6-5 and TRBJ2-1, with D maybe TRBD2 (5 bases). Germline V lookup: CDR1 MNHEY, CDR2 SVGAGI. Trimming pared 8 bases from V and 10 bases from J, leaving 15 bases between. This CDR3 comprises 12 residues. The CDR3 is CASRFEGLEQFF. The CDR3 bases are TGTGCCAGCCGCTTCGAGGGTTTAGAGCAGTTCTTC.

The chain links TRBV27 to TRBJ2-2; 7 nucleotides align to TRBD1. V dropped 4 bases and J dropped 3; count of bases not matched to a gene: 14. Germline CDR1 and CDR2: MNHEY and SMNVEV (reference sequence). This CDR3 region has 18 residues. The CDR3 spells CASSSRRQGKGDTGELFF. DNA for the CDR3: TGTGCCAGCAGTTCCCGGCGACAGGGAAAGGGTGACACCGGGGAGCTGTTTTTT.

The V and J genes are TRBV15 and TRBJ2-5, with D possibly being TRBD1 (5 bases). CDR3 length: 14 amino acids. Trimming removed 8 bases at V and 2 bases at J, with 15 bases between. Per germline, CDR1 LNHNV and CDR2 YYDKDF (reference sequence). CDR3 residues: CATSNGGAQETQYF. CDR3 nucleotides: TGTGCCACCTCAAACGGTGGGGCACAAGAGACCCAGTACTTC. Full variable domain (outside the CDR3, taken from reference TRBV15 and TRBJ2-5): DAMVIQNPRYQVTQFGKPVTLSCSQTLNHNVMYWYQQKSSQAPKLLFHYYDKDFNNEADTPDNFQSRRPNTSFCFLDIRSPGLGDTAMYLCATSNGGAQETQYFGPGTRLLVL.

The chain combines TRBV4-2 with TRBJ2-3; 9 bases agree with TRBD2. Germline assignment: CDR1 LGHNA and CDR2 YNFKEQ. Trimming took 1 base from V and 4 from J; bases not matched to a gene: 12. The CDR3 loop spans 18 amino acids. The CDR3 is CASSQGRGGPEYADTQYF. In nucleotides, the CDR3 is TGTGCCAGCAGCCAAGGGCGGGGGGGCCCGGAGTATGCAGATACGCAGTATTTT.

The chain carries TRBV9 and TRBJ1-3; D not certain. The CDR3 length is 15 residues. With 0 bases removed from V and 0 bases from J, the gap between germline ends came to 7 bases. Germline V gene data show CDR1 as SGDLS and CDR2 as YYNGEE. The CDR3 spells CASSVGGYSGNTIYF. CDR3 nucleotide sequence: TGTGCCAGCAGCGTAGGAGGGTACTCTGGAAACACCATATATTTT.

The chain carries TRBV11-1 and TRBJ2-5, with 7 bases lining up with TRBD2. CDR1 and CDR2 from the germline V gene are SGHAT and FQDESV (reference sequence). V gave up 5 bases and J gave up 2 bases; unmatched junction bases: 8. The CDR3 totals 15 residues. CDR3 coding DNA: TGTGCCAGCAGCCGGACTAGTGCTGGGCAAGAGACCCAGTACTTC. It specifies CASSRTSAGQETQYF.

Only one count was recorded for this clone. The chain recombines TRBV6-5 with TRBJ1-4; 7 bases are shared with TRBD1. V dropped 6 bases and J dropped 7; count of bases not matched to a gene: 5. Per the germline V gene, CDR1 is MNHEY and CDR2 is SVGAGI. The CDR3 extends over 13 amino acids. The CDR3 loop is CASRPQGSEKLFF. DNA for the CDR3: TGTGCCAGCAGGCCACAGGGGTCTGAAAAACTGTTTTTT.

The rearrangement joins TRBV15 to TRBJ2-7; D may be TRBD1 (6 bases). V lost 5 bases and J 1 base, leaving 9 bases between the germline ends. Germline CDR1 and CDR2: LNHNV and YYDKDF (reference sequence). The CDR3 totals 13 residues. The CDR3 bases are TGTGCCACCAGCGTTGGGACATCCTACGAGCAGTACTTC. This encodes CATSVGTSYEQYF.

The CDR3 sequence: CASSIWTSGSTDTQYF. The CDR3 DNA follows: TGTGCCAGTAGTATCTGGACTAGCGGTAGCACAGATACGCAGTATTTT. The chain employs TRBV19 and TRBJ2-3, with 10 positions matching TRBD2. Germline V gives CDR1 LNHDA, CDR2 SQIVND (reference sequence). There are 16 residues in the CDR3. The V gene end was trimmed by 3 bases and the J gene end by 0 bases; junction bases not matched to a gene: 3. Together with reference TRBV19 and TRBJ2-3, the CDR3 gives the full variable domain: DGGITQSPKYLFRKEGQNVTLSCEQNLNHDAMYWYRQDPGQGLRLIYYSQIVNDFQKGDIAEGYSVSREKKESFPLTVTSAQKNPTAFYLCASSIWTSGSTDTQYFGPGTRLTVL.

This chain uses TRBV5-1 with TRBJ1-2, with 9 bases that match TRBD1. Germline CDR1 and CDR2: SGHRS and YFSETQ. This CDR3 is 15 amino acids long. Unmatched junction bases numbered 2, after V lost 0 bases and J lost 2 bases. This CDR3 reads CASSLGGTGNYGYTF. The DNA for the CDR3 is TGCGCCAGCAGCTTGGGTGGGACAGGGAACTATGGCTACACCTTC.